Presented here are 3 T cell receptor beta chains from one specimen sequenced in a study of shared clonotypes between healthy human individuals. Libraries were prepared by immunoSEQ multiplex PCR; TCRdb keeps only in-frame clonotypes and omits some of them. This repertoire shows about 2.4 million clones, around nine tenths found once; its top ten account for roughly 0.15%. Material for sequencing was naive CD4+ T cells sorted from blood. Subset specified: CD45RA+ positively selected. The receptors stem from a man in his late teens or twenties in good health.

J is TRBJ1-5 and V is TRBV7-5. TRBV7-5 is described as a pseudogene. This CDR3 contains 19 residues. The CDR3, as DNA: TGTGCCAGAAGCACACGGGGACCAGCGAAGGCTTATAGCAATCAGCCCCAGCATTTT. Protein sequence: CARSTRGPAKAYSNQPQHF.

The rearrangement links TRBV21-1 to TRBJ1-1. TRBV21-1 is listed as a pseudogene. The CDR3 spans 11 residues. The CDR3 region has the DNA TGTGCCAGCATCGGAAACACTGAAGCTTTCTTT. This codes for CASIGNTEAFF.

The genes are TRBV5-1 and TRBJ2-7, with D possibly matching TRBD1 (6 bases). Deletions cut 3 bases from V and 2 bases from J, with 9 bases between. This CDR3 is built from 13 residues. Germline CDR1 and CDR2: SGHRS and YFSETQ. CDR3 in DNA: TGCGCCAGCAGCTCGGACAGAGCCTACGAGCAGTACTTC. Protein: CASSSDRAYEQYF.